This T cell receptor beta chain is from a study of vaccination and CD4 T cells after COVID-19. Specified treatment: approximately nine-day PBMC culture with coronavirus spike peptide pools or control peptides (ViraFEST assay). This clonotype was seen only a few times. The antigen is not known. The CDR3 has 14 amino acids. The J segment lost 0 bases and the V segment lost 6 bases, leaving 7 bases of the junction unmatched. Germline loops: CDR1 DFQATT, CDR2 SNEGSKA (reference sequence). Cultured CD4+ T cell DNA underwent sequencing with the Oncomine TCR Beta short-read assay. TCRdb redid the calling of the PCR reads with MiXCR, one entry per CDR3 protein. The sample holds around 16,000 distinct CDR3 sequences; less than 40% are singletons and the top ten take approximately 23%.

This sample comprised CD4+ T cells from blood, cultured in vitro, obtained before SARS-CoV-2 vaccination. The chain combines TRBV20-1 with TRBJ1-1, with TRBD1 matching 7 bases. This receptor was taken from a human donor who received a COVID-19 vaccine. In DNA form, the CDR3 reads TGCAGTGCAGACCGGGGACAGATGAACACTGAAGCTTTCTTT. Translated: CSADRGQMNTEAFF.